The 18 T cell receptor beta chains given below trace back to one sample, sequenced in a study of T cells in Graves' hyperthyroidism and ophthalmopathy. Authors of the study amplified TCR beta CDR3 regions from RNA transcripts. HTBI primers drove first-round RT-PCR of the TCR CDR3. TCRdb redid the calling of the multiplex PCR reads with MiXCR, one entry per CDR3 protein. The sample has roughly 290,000 distinct CDR3 sequences; approximately 15% are singletons. Sequenced sample: blood. All receptors derive from a woman aged 55 to 70 with Graves' ophthalmopathy.

The rearrangement joins TRBV20-1 to TRBJ2-4; 9 bases fit TRBD1. This CDR3 spans 14 amino acids. The trim removed 7 bases at V and 7 bases at J, leaving 11 bases unmatched. From germline, CDR1 is DFQATT and CDR2 SNEGSKA (reference sequence). The CDR3 nucleotides are TGCAGTGTTCACGGGGACAGGGCTAGCAACATTCAGTACTTC. It encodes CSVHGDRASNIQYF.

The chain carries TRBV20-1 and TRBJ2-7, with a tentative D call TRBD2 (6 bases). Germline V gene sequence: CDR1 DFQATT, CDR2 SNEGSKA (reference sequence). Trimming stripped 1 base from V and 3 bases from J, with 7 bases between. CDR3 length equals 12 residues. CDR3 sequence (DNA): TGCAGTGCTAGAGTGACTAGCTACGAGCAGTACTTC. Its protein product is CSARVTSYEQYF.

Written as DNA, the CDR3 is TGTGCCAGCAGTCCCCTGGAGGGGCGCCACCAAGAGACCCAGTACTTC. It is translated as CASSPLEGRHQETQYF. The chain couples TRBV28 to TRBJ2-5; a weak D match, TRBD2 (6 bases). V lost 5 bases and J lost 0, with 16 bases in between. Germline values: CDR1 MDHEN, CDR2 SYDVKM. CDR3 length: 16 amino acids.

In its sample, this clonotype was seen a few times. The chain links TRBV6-2 or TRBV6-3 to TRBJ2-2, with TRBD2 identical over 12 bases. Looked up from germline, CDR1 is MNHEY and CDR2 is SVGEGT. The CDR3 extends over 18 amino acids. Trimming at V came to 2 bases and at J to 5 bases, leaving 9 bases not matched to a gene. CDR3 in amino acids: CASSYGRLAGGLTGELFF. The CDR3, as DNA: TGTGCCAGCAGTTACGGGCGTCTAGCGGGGGGGCTGACCGGGGAGCTGTTTTTT.

Remarks on this clonotype: One junction end disagrees with the germline gene, perhaps due to a read error. The chain is built from TRBV5-4 and TRBJ2-5; 7 bases fit TRBD2. CDR1 is SGHNT and CDR2 is YYREEE in the germline V gene (reference sequence). The length of the CDR3 is 15 residues. Written as DNA, the CDR3 is TGTGCCAGCAGTAGAGGGGCTAGCGGACAAGAGATCCAGTACTTC. Protein sequence: CASSRGASGQEIQYF.

The sample holds many counts of this clonotype. The chain combines TRBV7-3 with TRBJ2-7, with 8 bases identical to TRBD1. V shed 4 bases and J 6 bases; nucleotides not matched to a gene: 8. Germline-derived CDR1 and CDR2 are SGHTA and FQGTGA. The CDR3 is 14 amino acids. CDR3 region: CASSSRDRRVEQYF. CDR3 nucleotide sequence: TGTGCCAGCAGCTCCCGGGACAGGCGGGTCGAGCAGTACTTC.

The genes are TRBV10-3 and TRBJ1-2; D is ambiguous. Trimming took off 0 bases at V and 3 bases at J, with 11 bases between the two ends. Per germline, CDR1 ENHRY and CDR2 SYGVKD. This CDR3 spans 15 amino acids. DNA for the CDR3: TGTGCCATCAGTGAGTCGCTCGTGGGCGACTATGGCTACACCTTC. Protein: CAISESLVGDYGYTF.

This clonotype appeared a few times. The genes are TRBV6-1 and TRBJ1-5, with no clear D. The CDR3 contains 13 residues. Germline-derived CDR1 and CDR2 are MNHNS and SASEGT. Trimming removed 6 bases at V and 2 bases at J, with 8 bases between. CDR3 residues: CASRVRGNQPQHF. CDR3 nucleotide sequence: TGTGCCAGCAGGGTCCGAGGCAATCAGCCCCAGCATTTT.

The chain employs TRBV27 and TRBJ2-7, with a tentative D call TRBD2 (6 bases). The CDR3 is 16 amino acids. Germline CDR1 and CDR2: MNHEY and SMNVEV (reference sequence). V was trimmed by 2 bases and J by 0 bases, leaving 14 bases between them. CDR3 nucleotides: TGTGCCAGCAGTTTACTCTGGGGGGAGAGCTCCTACGAGCAGTACTTC. Its translation is CASSLLWGESSYEQYF.

This clonotype was counted ten times or more. The chain uses TRBV3-1 and TRBJ2-1; D is perhaps TRBD2 (5 bases). Trimming shortened V by 0 bases and J by 5 bases, and 8 bases separated the two germline ends. Germline CDR1 reads LGHDT; CDR2 reads YNNKEL (reference sequence). The length of the CDR3 is 14 residues. CDR3 coding DNA: TGTGCCAGCAGCCAAGAGGCCGGGAACAATGAGCAGTTCTTC. It specifies CASSQEAGNNEQFF.

The V gene is TRBV29-1, the J gene TRBJ1-3; D call uncertain. Germline CDR1 is SQVTM and CDR2 is ANQGSEA. The CDR3 runs to 13 residues. V was shortened by 3 bases and J by 0 bases, with 6 bases between the two germline ends. CDR3 in DNA: TGCAGCGTTGAGGCTAGCTCTGGAAACACCATATATTTT. Amino acids: CSVEASSGNTIYF.

The chain uses TRBV7-2 and TRBJ2-7, with TRBD2 matching over 11 bases. CDR3 length: 17 residues. Looked up from germline, CDR1 is SGHTA and CDR2 is FQGNSA. The V gene end was trimmed by 4 bases and the J gene end by 8 bases; junction bases not matched to a gene: 16. The CDR3 region is CASSSGGGLAGGSQQYF. The CDR3 nucleotides read TGTGCCAGCAGCTCTGGAGGTGGGCTAGCGGGAGGTAGTCAGCAGTACTTC.

This clonotype has ten or more counts. CDR3 DNA: TGTGCCAGCAGCGCCATAGGGGGATCGCAAGAGACCCAGTACTTC. Its translation: CASSAIGGSQETQYF. V gene TRBV9 combines with J gene TRBJ2-5, with D maybe TRBD1 (6 bases). The length of the CDR3 is 15 residues. Trimming removed 3 bases at V and 2 bases at J, with 14 bases between. Looked up from germline, CDR1 is SGDLS and CDR2 is YYNGEE.

Many counts were recorded for this clonotype. The rearrangement joins TRBV20-1 to TRBJ2-1, with 12 bases lining up with TRBD2. This CDR3 comprises 17 residues. CDR1 is DFQATT, CDR2 SNEGSKA, per germline (reference sequence). Trimming took 3 bases from V and 8 from J; bases not matched to a gene: 14. CDR3: CSARRDPTSGRGDEQFF. The CDR3 DNA is TGCAGTGCTAGGAGAGACCCGACTAGCGGGAGAGGTGATGAGCAGTTCTTC.

This clonotype was seen a handful of times. V is TRBV30 and J is TRBJ2-5, with D maybe TRBD1 (6 bases). Trimming cost V 6 bases and J 0 bases, with 8 bases left between them. This CDR3 region has 12 residues. Germline V gene sequence: CDR1 GTSNPN, CDR2 SVGIG (reference sequence). CDR3 nucleotide sequence: TGTGCCTGCACAGGGTACCAAGAGACCCAGTACTTC. Translating it yields CACTGYQETQYF.

About this clonotype: Since a much larger clone is just one base distant, this may be a read error. This chain joins TRBV6-1 and TRBJ1-5, with a possible D match to TRBD1 (5 bases). This CDR3 is built from 14 residues. CDR1 and CDR2 (germline): MNHNS, SASEGT. Written as DNA, the CDR3 is TGTACCAGCAGCACCGGGGGGAATGTAGACCCGAAGCATTTT. Protein: CTSSTGGNVDPKHF.

The chain joins TRBV2 to TRBJ1-5, with a tentative D call TRBD1 (5 bases). The CDR3 runs to 14 residues. V shed 2 bases and J shed 10 bases, with 15 bases lying between them. The germline V gene has CDR1 SNHLY and CDR2 FYNNEI. The chain's CDR3 is CASSEIGWDGPQHF. CDR3 nucleotide sequence: TGTGCCAGCAGTGAAATTGGGTGGGACGGTCCCCAGCATTTT.

This clonotype has a count of ten or more. This chain joins TRBV11-3 and TRBJ1-1, with 9 bases that match TRBD1. CDR3 length: 16 amino acids. The V gene's germline CDR1 is SGHNT and CDR2 YENEEA. V shed 1 base, J shed 3 bases, and the junction held 6 bases outside the gene matches. For the CDR3, the DNA is TGTGCCAGCAGCTTAGGATCGGGACAGGGTTACACTGAAGCTTTCTTT. Encoded protein: CASSLGSGQGYTEAFF.